The 9 T cell receptor beta chains in this list originate from one sample, sequenced in a study of breast tumors, draining lymph nodes, adjacent tissues. One entry per CDR3 protein results from TCRdb running MiXCR on the multiplex PCR reads. The table has under 350,000 distinct CDR3 sequences, roughly 30% seen once. Axillary draining lymph nodes of breast cancer patients supplied the node samples. The source material was axillary lymph node tissue. Receptor source: a female donor with breast cancer. Some clones in this sample may be carry-over from other donors' samples.

The chain is built from TRBV27 and TRBJ1-1, with a weak D call TRBD1 (5 bases). The V and J ends lost 0 bases and 1 base respectively, with 15 bases between them. The CDR3 has 17 residues. Germline V gives CDR1 MNHEY, CDR2 SMNVEV (reference sequence). Here the CDR3 reads CASSLSWGSVRNTEAFF. CDR3 in DNA: TGTGCCAGCAGTTTATCTTGGGGCTCTGTTCGGAACACTGAAGCTTTCTTT.

The rearrangement links TRBV5-6 to TRBJ1-1; the match to TRBD1 covers 9 bases. CDR3 size: 11 residues. Trimming removed 4 bases from V and 11 bases from J; junction bases left unmatched: 3. Per the germline V gene, CDR1 is SGHDT and CDR2 is YYEEEE. As DNA, the CDR3 is TGTGCCAGCAGCCGGACAGGGGACGCTTTCTTT. This encodes CASSRTGDAFF.

V gene TRBV9 combines with J gene TRBJ2-3, with D maybe TRBD2 (6 bases). The V end lost 4 bases, the J end lost 2 bases, and 17 bases lay between the germline ends. The V gene's germline CDR1 is SGDLS and CDR2 YYNGEE. The CDR3 sequence is 16 residues long. The CDR3 DNA sequence: TGTGCCAGCAGCCAAATGGGGCTAGCGTACACAGATACGCAGTATTTT. It encodes CASSQMGLAYTDTQYF.

This clonotype was seen at least ten times. The chain recombines TRBV5-1 with TRBJ2-1; 8 bases line up with TRBD2. This CDR3 has 17 residues. Trimming at V came to 0 bases and at J to 5 bases, leaving 10 bases not matched to a gene. Germline CDR1 reads SGHRS; CDR2 reads YFSETQ. Written as DNA, the CDR3 is TGCGCCAGCAGCTTGGTGATTAGCGGGATCGGAAACAATGAGCAGTTCTTC. This sequence encodes CASSLVISGIGNNEQFF.

V and J are TRBV18 and TRBJ1-6; 8 bases are shared with TRBD1. Germline assignment: CDR1 KGHSH and CDR2 LQKENI. The CDR3 is 15 residues long. V dropped 3 bases and J dropped 10; count of bases not matched to a gene: 8. The DNA of the CDR3 is TGTGCCAGCTCACCCAACGCAGGGGGCGGATCACCCCTCCACTTT. Translated, it gives CASSPNAGGGSPLHF.

DNA for the CDR3: TGTGCCAGCAGCCCATGGGACAACTACAATGAGCAGTTCTTC. Translated: CASSPWDNYNEQFF. This chain links TRBV6-6 with TRBJ2-1, with D possibly matching TRBD1 (6 bases). The V gene's germline CDR1 is MNHNY and CDR2 SVGAGI (reference sequence). The CDR3 loop spans 14 amino acids. V was clipped by 6 bases and J by 3 bases, with 12 bases between them.

This clonotype was recorded at least ten times. The rearrangement joins TRBV29-1 to TRBJ2-5; tentatively, D is TRBD2 (6 bases). Looked up from germline, CDR1 is SQVTM and CDR2 is ANQGSEA. Trimming pared 4 bases from V and 2 bases from J, leaving 11 bases between. CDR3 size: 13 residues. CDR3 nucleotides: TGCAGCGTTGCCCCCCTAGCGCAAGAGACCCAGTACTTC. It translates to CSVAPLAQETQYF.

This clonotype was counted many times. The gene calls are TRBV20-1 and TRBJ2-7, with TRBD2 matching 12 bases. Trimming took 0 bases from V and 3 from J; bases not matched to a gene: 9. The CDR3 extends over 17 amino acids. Germline V gives CDR1 DFQATT, CDR2 SNEGSKA (reference sequence). The DNA for the CDR3 is TGCAGTGCTAGAGATATGTTCCTAGCGGGAGGGAACTACGAGCAGTACTTC. Amino acid sequence: CSARDMFLAGGNYEQYF.

This clonotype was seen at least ten times. This sequence joins TRBV7-8 and TRBJ2-5, with D unresolved. The CDR3 loop spans 17 amino acids. Per the germline V gene, CDR1 is SGHVS and CDR2 is FQNEAQ. Trimming took off 0 bases at V and 1 base at J, with 15 bases between the two ends. Here the CDR3 DNA reads TGTGCCAGCAGCTTAGCTGGCATAAGGTCGGTCCAAGAGACCCAGTACTTC. Translation gives CASSLAGIRSVQETQYF. Full variable domain (remainder filled in from reference TRBV7-8 and TRBJ2-5): GAGVSQSPRYKVAKRGQDVALRCDPISGHVSLFWYQQALGQGPEFLTYFQNEAQLDKSGLPSDRFFAERPEGSVSTLKIQRTQQEDSAVYLCASSLAGIRSVQETQYFGPGTRLLVL.